These T cell receptor beta chains were read from a single sample in a study of T cell repertoires in cytomegalovirus infection. Antigen specificity for these receptors is unknown. One entry per CDR3 protein results from TCRdb running MiXCR on the reads. The profile shows about 110,000 distinct CDR3 sequences, over 40% of them singletons. The sample here was CD8+ T cells from cultured PBMCs, taken from culture after CMV antigen stimulation. These receptors were obtained from a human donor in good health (CMV status not recorded). Some clones in this sample may be carry-over from other donors' samples. Both conserved end residues are part of each CDR3. The order of the fields is V gene, D gene, clone size, J gene, CDR3 protein, CDR3 DNA. A D gene is named only where the DNA matches it firmly. Clone sizes are given selectively: once, few, many, or a class where the clone is expanded.

>TRBV2|TRBD1|NA|TRBJ2-4
CASTTGQGGSKNIQYF
TGTGCCAGCACCACCGGACAGGGCGGGTCCAAAAACATTCAGTACTTC
>TRBV7-9|NA|many|TRBJ2-1
CASSPQGGRGPYNEQFF
TGTGCCAGCAGCCCCCAGGGAGGGCGGGGGCCTTACAATGAGCAGTTCTTC
>TRBV27|NA|NA|TRBJ1-2
CASSSTPYGYTF
TGTGCCAGCAGTTCGACACCCTATGGCTACACCTTC
>TRBV20-1|NA|NA|TRBJ2-1
CSARDVTGNEQFF
TGCAGTGCTAGAGATGTTACGGGCAATGAGCAGTTCTTC
>TRBV7-9|NA|NA|TRBJ1-5
CASSPGAQHF
TGTGCCAGCAGCCCGGGGGCCCAGCATTTT
>TRBV27|TRBD2|NA|TRBJ2-1
CASTRGTSAHNVQFF
TGTGCCAGCACCCGGGGGACTAGCGCTCACAATGTGCAGTTCTTC
>TRBV28|TRBD2|once|TRBJ2-2
CASTPGLQNTGELFF
TGTGCCAGCACCCCGGGACTACAAAACACCGGGGAGCTGTTTTTT
>TRBV20-1|NA|few|TRBJ1-1
CSVGGTWGTEAFF
TGCAGTGTCGGGGGGACCTGGGGCACTGAAGCTTTCTTT
>TRBV5-1|NA|NA|TRBJ2-1
CASSLAGSEFNEQFF
TGCGCCAGCAGCTTGGCCGGATCCGAGTTCAATGAGCAGTTCTTC
>TRBV7-2|NA|few|TRBJ1-1
CASSLALTGIEAFF
TGTGCCAGCAGCTTGGCCCTAACAGGGATTGAAGCTTTCTTT
>TRBV25-1|NA|few|TRBJ1-6
CASSGADDGRNSPLHF
TGTGCCAGCAGTGGCGCGGACGATGGGAGAAATTCACCCCTCCACTTT
>TRBV7-6|TRBD2|NA|TRBJ2-7
CASSEGTSGGTPGEQYF
TGTGCCAGCTCAGAGGGGACTAGCGGGGGAACCCCAGGGGAGCAGTACTTC
>TRBV20-1|NA|NA|TRBJ1-2
CSARRGYYNYGYTF
TGCAGTGCTAGACGGGGGTATTATAACTATGGCTACACCTTC
>TRBV27|NA|NA|TRBJ2-5
CASSFVRTETQYF
TGTGCCAGCAGTTTCGTCAGGACCGAGACCCAGTACTTC
>TRBV25-1|NA|NA|TRBJ1-6
CASGGTSFVDSPLHF
TGTGCCAGCGGGGGGACTTCCTTCGTCGATTCACCCCTCCACTTT
>TRBV7-9|NA|NA|TRBJ1-2
CASSLDTYGYTF
TGTGCCAGCAGCTTGGACACATATGGCTACACCTTC
>TRBV7-9|TRBD1|NA|TRBJ2-1
CASSGQGAHNEQFF
TGTGCCAGCAGCGGACAGGGGGCCCACAATGAGCAGTTCTTC
>TRBV6-1|TRBD1|many|TRBJ2-2
CASRMGGTGLTGELFF
TGTGCCAGCAGGATGGGTGGGACAGGACTCACCGGGGAGCTGTTTTTT
>TRBV12-3/TRBV12-4|TRBD2|few|TRBJ2-1
CASSLTISGAYNEQFF
TGTGCCAGCAGTTTAACCATAAGCGGGGCCTACAATGAGCAGTTCTTC
>TRBV7-2|NA|NA|TRBJ2-1
CASSLGLRFRENEQFF
TGTGCCAGCAGCTTAGGCCTCCGCTTTAGGGAGAATGAGCAGTTCTTC
>TRBV7-4|TRBD1|NA|TRBJ1-4
CASSPDRVEEKLFF
TGTGCCAGCAGCCCCGACAGGGTGGAGGAAAAACTGTTTTTT
>TRBV6-1|TRBD1|few|TRBJ2-3
CASSEPGQGGTDTQYF
TGTGCCAGCAGTGAGCCGGGACAGGGGGGCACAGATACGCAGTATTTT
>TRBV4-1|NA|NA|TRBJ1-1
CASSQEKLSRTEAFF
TGCGCCAGCAGCCAAGAGAAACTATCGCGGACTGAAGCTTTCTTT
>TRBV24-1|NA|NA|TRBJ2-2
CAARTDTGELFF
TGTGCCGCCAGGACGGACACCGGGGAGCTGTTTTTT
>TRBV7-9|NA|NA|TRBJ2-5
CASSLGDTETQYF
TGTGCCAGCAGCTTAGGGGACACAGAGACCCAGTACTTC
>TRBV7-6|NA|few|TRBJ2-7
CASSSTQGSYEQYF
TGTGCCAGCAGCTCGACTCAGGGATCCTACGAGCAGTACTTC
>TRBV7-6|NA|NA|TRBJ2-2
CASSFYSGELFF
TGTGCCAGCAGCTTTTATAGCGGGGAGCTGTTTTTT
>TRBV20-1|NA|NA|TRBJ1-1
CSARRGGTMNTEAFF
TGCAGTGCTAGACGGGGAGGGACCATGAACACTGAAGCTTTCTTT
>TRBV2|NA|NA|TRBJ2-5
CASSDPDTLGETQYF
TGTGCCAGCAGTGACCCCGACACGTTAGGGGAGACCCAGTACTTC
>TRBV10-3|TRBD1|NA|TRBJ2-7
CAISDGQGAQDEQYF
TGTGCCATCAGTGACGGTCAGGGGGCGCAGGACGAGCAGTACTTC
>TRBV20-1|TRBD1|NA|TRBJ1-2
CSAREWTGLYGYTF
TGCAGTGCTAGAGAATGGACAGGGCTCTATGGCTACACCTTC
>TRBV20-1|NA|NA|TRBJ2-1
CSALGLDSYNEQFF
TGCAGTGCTCTCGGACTTGACTCCTACAATGAGCAGTTCTTC
>TRBV7-6|NA|NA|TRBJ2-3
CASSSPGKDLDTQYF
TGTGCCAGCAGCAGCCCAGGGAAGGACCTGGATACGCAGTATTTT
>TRBV12-3/TRBV12-4|TRBD1|many|TRBJ2-6
CASRFATGELANLGANVLTF
TGTGCCAGCAGGTTCGCCACAGGGGAACTCGCAAACCTTGGGGCCAACGTCCTGACTTTC
>TRBV2|NA|NA|TRBJ2-1
CASRGTGYNEQFF
TGTGCCAGCAGGGGAACAGGGTACAATGAGCAGTTCTTC
>TRBV29-1|TRBD1|NA|TRBJ2-7
CSVTGGESYEQYF
TGCAGCGTCACAGGGGGCGAGTCCTACGAGCAGTACTTC
>TRBV7-6|TRBD1|NA|TRBJ2-3
CASSKGTGATDTQYF
TGTGCCAGCAGCAAAGGGACAGGGGCCACAGATACGCAGTATTTT
>TRBV29-1|NA|few|TRBJ1-2
CSVFLGAFGYTF
TGCAGCGTTTTCCTTGGGGCGTTTGGCTACACCTTC
>TRBV7-3|TRBD1|NA|TRBJ1-2
CASSLAGQGAPFYGYTF
TGTGCCAGCAGTCTAGCTGGACAGGGGGCCCCCTTCTATGGCTACACCTTC
>TRBV2|NA|few|TRBJ1-5
CASSDWEGGNQPQHF
TGTGCCAGCAGTGATTGGGAAGGCGGGAATCAGCCCCAGCATTTT
>TRBV5-4|NA|NA|TRBJ1-2
CASSLGELNYGYTF
TGTGCCAGCAGCTTGGGGGAACTCAACTATGGCTACACCTTC
>TRBV6-6|TRBD2|few|TRBJ2-7
CASSYSLAGALSSYEQYF
TGTGCCAGCAGTTATAGCCTAGCGGGGGCTCTGAGCTCCTACGAGCAGTACTTC
>TRBV7-6|TRBD2|many|TRBJ2-1
CASSDLLAGIYNEQFF
TGTGCCAGCAGCGACCTACTAGCGGGGATCTACAATGAGCAGTTCTTC
>TRBV7-8|NA|many|TRBJ2-1
CASSLENNEQFF
TGTGCCAGCAGCTTAGAAAACAATGAGCAGTTCTTC
>TRBV20-1|TRBD1|few|TRBJ2-7
CSAGGQGQGFYEQYF
TGCAGTGCTGGGGGTCAGGGACAGGGCTTTTACGAGCAGTACTTC
>TRBV3-1|TRBD2|NA|TRBJ2-2
CASSPLTSGNTGELFF
TGTGCCAGCAGCCCCTTGACTAGCGGGAACACCGGGGAGCTGTTTTTT
>TRBV7-6|NA|few|TRBJ2-3
CASSPFGVTQYF
TGTGCCAGCAGCCCGTTCGGGGTTACGCAGTATTTT
>TRBV15|NA|many|TRBJ1-1
CATSTRFNSEAFF
TGTGCCACCAGCACACGATTCAACAGCGAAGCTTTCTTT
>TRBV19|NA|NA|TRBJ2-6
CASSIGAGANVLTF
TGTGCCAGTAGTATCGGAGCTGGGGCCAACGTCCTGACTTTC
>TRBV7-2|TRBD1|many|TRBJ2-7
CASSLTGGVYEQYF
TGTGCCAGCAGCTTGACAGGGGGGGTCTACGAGCAGTACTTC